A selection of T cell receptor beta chains follows, all from one sample in a study of blood T cells in healthy people across ages. One entry per CDR3 protein results from TCRdb running MiXCR on the 5' RACE reads. The sample lists about 570,000 distinct CDR3 sequences; about 25% were seen once. The sample comprised blood. The source is a woman in her 70s in good health. The CDR3 runs from the conserved cysteine through the conserved F or W. Fields, in order: J gene, V gene, CDR3 length, clone size, D gene, CDR3 protein, CDR3 DNA. A D gene is named only where the DNA matches it firmly. Some rows mark clone size as missing; the rest say once, few, many or name a class of expanded clone.

TRBJ1-2,TRBV28,14,NA,NA,CASISDGSRQGYTF,TGTGCCAGCATTTCCGACGGGTCCAGACAGGGCTACACCTTC
TRBJ1-5,TRBV7-9,12,few,NA,CASSEGGQPQHF,TGTGCCAGCAGCGAGGGGGGTCAGCCCCAGCATTTT
TRBJ1-5,TRBV6-6,13,few,NA,CASSPSPNQPQHF,TGTGCCAGCAGCCCCTCACCCAATCAGCCCCAGCATTTT
TRBJ1-2,TRBV6-6,10,NA,NA,CASRERGDYF,TGTGCCAGCAGAGAACGGGGCGACTACTTC
TRBJ2-3,TRBV9,17,NA,TRBD1,CASSPLTGAGTTDTQYF,TGTGCCAGCAGCCCATTGACAGGGGCGGGGACGACCGATACGCAGTATTTT
TRBJ2-7,TRBV7-8,17,few,TRBD2,CASSLALLAGASYEQYF,TGTGCCAGCAGCTTAGCGCTCCTAGCGGGGGCTTCCTACGAGCAGTACTTC
TRBJ1-1,TRBV11-3,13,many,NA,CASSLGPGTEAFF,TGTGCCAGCAGCTTAGGGCCGGGCACTGAAGCTTTCTTT
TRBJ1-1,TRBV7-9,12,NA,TRBD1,CASSPRDSEAFF,TGTGCCAGCAGCCCTAGGGACAGCGAAGCTTTCTTT
TRBJ2-7,TRBV20-1,15,few,NA,CSARAGRGRPYEQYF,TGCAGTGCTAGAGCGGGAAGGGGACGCCCCTACGAGCAGTACTTC
TRBJ2-7,TRBV24-1,12,few,TRBD1,CATSDRGREQYF,TGTGCCACCAGTGATAGGGGGCGTGAGCAGTACTTC
TRBJ2-4,TRBV7-2,16,many,TRBD1,CASSLNRGFSKNIQYF,TGTGCCAGCAGCTTAAACAGGGGATTTTCCAAAAACATTCAGTACTTC
TRBJ2-5,TRBV20-1,13,NA,NA,CSAASGPRETQYF,TGCAGTGCCGCCTCGGGACCTCGGGAGACCCAGTACTTC
TRBJ2-6,TRBV5-1,14,NA,NA,CASSQTVGANVLTF,TGCGCCAGCAGTCAGACAGTTGGGGCCAACGTCCTGACTTTC
TRBJ1-4,TRBV7-8,21,NA,TRBD1,CASSLWRRGPSEVATNEKLFF,TGTGCCAGCAGCTTGTGGAGGAGGGGGCCGTCTGAGGTTGCAACTAATGAAAAACTGTTTTTT
TRBJ2-1,TRBV12-3/TRBV12-4,16,NA,TRBD2,CASSGASGAYNNEQFF,TGTGCCAGCAGTGGGGCCAGCGGGGCATATAACAATGAGCAGTTCTTC
TRBJ2-1,TRBV24-1,15,NA,NA,CATQSTSSSYNEQFF,TGTGCCACCCAGTCAACTAGTTCGTCCTACAATGAGCAGTTCTTC
TRBJ1-4,TRBV29-1,14,few,NA,CSVEWQAIGGKLFF,TGCAGCGTTGAATGGCAGGCCATCGGTGGAAAACTGTTTTTT
TRBJ1-4,TRBV29-1,14,NA,TRBD1,CSASPGTGHEKLFF,TGCAGCGCCAGTCCCGGGACAGGGCACGAAAAACTGTTTTTT
TRBJ2-1,TRBV4-2,19,NA,TRBD2,CASSRQLAGGSGVYNEQFF,TGTGCCAGCAGCCGCCAACTAGCGGGGGGGTCCGGGGTTTACAATGAGCAGTTCTTC
TRBJ2-1,TRBV20-1,14,NA,NA,CSARVSYGGNEQFF,TGCAGTGCTAGAGTCTCGTATGGGGGAAATGAGCAGTTCTTC
TRBJ2-2,TRBV29-1,14,NA,NA,CSVGRASNTGELFF,TGCAGCGTGGGACGGGCCTCGAACACCGGGGAGCTGTTTTTT
TRBJ2-2,TRBV5-1,13,NA,NA,CASTEQHTGELFF,TGCGCCAGCACGGAACAGCACACCGGGGAGCTGTTTTTT
TRBJ2-5,TRBV7-2,12,NA,NA,CASSPQFETQYF,TGTGCCAGCAGCCCCCAGTTTGAGACCCAGTACTTC
TRBJ1-2,TRBV3-1,12,NA,NA,CAGSQIGYGYTF,TGTGCCGGCAGCCAAATCGGATATGGCTACACCTTC
TRBJ2-1,TRBV20-1,16,NA,TRBD2,CSARDPGTGGRNEQFF,TGCAGTGCTAGAGATCCAGGGACGGGGGGGAGGAATGAGCAGTTCTTC
TRBJ2-2,TRBV7-2,13,NA,NA,CASSLATGYELFF,TGTGCCAGCAGCTTAGCGACAGGCTATGAGCTGTTTTTT
TRBJ2-3,TRBV7-2,15,few,NA,CASSVSGWSTDTQYF,TGTGCCAGCAGCGTTTCAGGGTGGAGCACAGATACGCAGTATTTT
TRBJ2-2,TRBV5-1,15,few,NA,CASSWGFRDTGELFF,TGCGCCAGCAGCTGGGGGTTCAGAGACACCGGGGAGCTGTTTTTT
TRBJ1-5,TRBV9,14,NA,NA,CASSTDISNQPQHF,TGTGCCAGCAGCACCGACATTAGCAATCAGCCCCAGCATTTT
TRBJ1-4,TRBV12-3/TRBV12-4,15,few,TRBD1,CASSPEGQPNEKLFF,TGTGCCAGCAGCCCAGAGGGACAGCCGAATGAAAAACTGTTTTTT
TRBJ1-5,TRBV6-1,18,NA,NA,CASDNRGTKGDQGQPQHF,TGTGCCAGCGACAATAGAGGGACAAAAGGTGATCAAGGTCAGCCCCAGCATTTT
TRBJ2-3,TRBV5-1,12,NA,NA,CASGGQVDTQYF,TGCGCCAGCGGTGGTCAGGTAGATACGCAGTATTTT
TRBJ2-1,TRBV5-4,14,few,TRBD2,CASSFGGARNEQFF,TGTGCCAGCAGCTTCGGGGGGGCAAGGAATGAGCAGTTCTTC
TRBJ1-2,TRBV12-3/TRBV12-4,15,NA,NA,CASSPNSGTPYGYTF,TGTGCCAGCAGTCCGAACTCGGGGACCCCCTATGGCTACACCTTC
TRBJ1-4,TRBV7-9,14,few,NA,CASSLGTGREKLFF,TGTGCCAGCAGCTTAGGGACCGGCCGGGAAAAACTGTTTTTT
TRBJ1-5,TRBV7-6,13,NA,NA,CASSPRTGWPQHF,TGTGCCAGCAGCCCACGGACCGGGTGGCCCCAGCATTTT
TRBJ1-2,TRBV14,13,NA,NA,CASSPIEGYGYTF,TGTGCCAGCAGCCCGATAGAGGGCTATGGCTACACCTTC
TRBJ2-5,TRBV18,13,many,NA,CASSPGREETQYF,TGTGCCAGCTCACCGGGAAGGGAAGAGACCCAGTACTTC
TRBJ2-5,TRBV6-5,14,few,NA,CASREVGLAKTQYF,TGTGCCAGCAGGGAAGTGGGATTAGCGAAGACCCAGTACTTC
TRBJ2-5,TRBV10-3,13,NA,NA,CAISEPVVETQYF,TGTGCCATTTCTGAGCCTGTTGTGGAGACCCAGTACTTC
TRBJ2-3,TRBV7-6,16,few,TRBD2,CASSTSGGAAADTQYF,TGTGCCAGCAGCACTAGCGGGGGGGCAGCGGCAGATACGCAGTATTTT
TRBJ2-3,TRBV29-1,14,NA,TRBD1,CSVAGTGRPDTQYF,TGCAGCGTTGCTGGGACAGGGCGACCAGATACGCAGTATTTT
TRBJ2-1,TRBV7-2,15,NA,TRBD2,CASRQSGGRYNEQFF,TGTGCCAGCAGACAAAGCGGGGGGAGGTACAATGAGCAGTTCTTC
TRBJ1-1,TRBV7-9,14,NA,NA,CASRREGWNTEAFF,TGTGCCAGCCGCAGGGAGGGTTGGAACACTGAAGCTTTCTTT
TRBJ1-2,TRBV4-2,14,NA,NA,CASSQDWSNYGYTF,TGTGCCAGCAGCCAAGATTGGAGCAACTATGGCTACACCTTC